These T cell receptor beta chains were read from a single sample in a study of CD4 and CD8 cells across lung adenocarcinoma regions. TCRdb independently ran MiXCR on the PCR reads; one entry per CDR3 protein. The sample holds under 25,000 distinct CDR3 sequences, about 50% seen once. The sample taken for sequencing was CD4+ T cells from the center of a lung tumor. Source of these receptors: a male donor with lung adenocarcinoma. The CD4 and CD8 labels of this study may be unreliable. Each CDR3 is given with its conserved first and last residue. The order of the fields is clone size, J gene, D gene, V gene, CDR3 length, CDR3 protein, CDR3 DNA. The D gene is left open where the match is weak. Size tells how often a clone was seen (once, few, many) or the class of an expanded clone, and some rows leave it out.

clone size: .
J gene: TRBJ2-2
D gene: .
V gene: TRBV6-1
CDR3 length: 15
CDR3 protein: CASRLQAVITEKQFF
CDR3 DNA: TGTGCCAGCAGACTCCAGGCTGTGATTACAGAGAAGCAGTTTTTT

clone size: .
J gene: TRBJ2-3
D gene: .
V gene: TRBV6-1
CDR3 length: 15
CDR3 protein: CASSIQGRGQDTQYF
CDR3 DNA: TGTGCCAGCAGTATTCAGGGCCGGGGCCAAGATACCCAGTATTTC

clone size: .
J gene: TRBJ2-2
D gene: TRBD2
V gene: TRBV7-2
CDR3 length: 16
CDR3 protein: CASSLRGGSTYSELFF
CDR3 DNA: TGTGCCAGCAGCTTAAGGGGCGGGAGCACCTACAGTGAGCTGTTTTTT

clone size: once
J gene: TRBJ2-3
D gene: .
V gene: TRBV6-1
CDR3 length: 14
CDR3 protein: CASKGGGSAETQYF
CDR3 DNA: TGTGCGAGCAAGGGGGGCGGGAGTGCAGAGACCCAGTATTTT

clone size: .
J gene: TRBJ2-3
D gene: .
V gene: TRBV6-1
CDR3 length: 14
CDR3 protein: CASTPGWSTEAQYF
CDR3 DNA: TGTGCCAGCACCCCGGGGTGGAGCACAGAGGCGCAGTATTTT

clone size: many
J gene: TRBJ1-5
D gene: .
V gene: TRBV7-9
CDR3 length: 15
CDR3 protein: CASSPRGDSNQPQHF
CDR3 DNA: TGTGCCAGCAGCCCAAGGGGGGATAGCAATCAGCCCCAGCATTTT

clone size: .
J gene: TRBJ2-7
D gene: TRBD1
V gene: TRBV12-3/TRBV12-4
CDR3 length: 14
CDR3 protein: CASSPTGRIYEQYF
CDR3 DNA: TGTGCCAGCAGTCCGACAGGGAGAATCTACGAGCAGTACTTC

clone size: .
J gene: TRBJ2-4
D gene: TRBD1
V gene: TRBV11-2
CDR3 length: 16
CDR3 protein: CACSHYRGRAKDMQYF
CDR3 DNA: TGTGCCTGCAGCCACTACAGGGGGAGAGCCAAAGATATGCAGTATTTC

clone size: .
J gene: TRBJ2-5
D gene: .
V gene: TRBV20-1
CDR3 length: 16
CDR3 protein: CSASSVLTGGEETQYF
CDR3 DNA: TGCAGTGCTAGCTCGGTCTTAACGGGCGGGGAAGAGACCCAGTACTTC

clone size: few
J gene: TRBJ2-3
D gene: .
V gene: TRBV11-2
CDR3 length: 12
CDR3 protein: CASSLDLDTQYF
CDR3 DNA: TGTGCCAGCAGCTTAGACTTGGATACGCAGTATTTT

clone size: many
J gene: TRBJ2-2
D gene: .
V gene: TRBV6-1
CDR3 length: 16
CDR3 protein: CASRPSWVWDTGELFF
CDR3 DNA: TGTGCCAGCAGGCCGTCTTGGGTCTGGGACACCGGGGAGCTGTTTTTT

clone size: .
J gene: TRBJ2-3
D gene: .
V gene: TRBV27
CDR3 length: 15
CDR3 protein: CARGPPGGNTDAQYF
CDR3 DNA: TGTGCCAGGGGGCCCCCGGGTGGTAACACAGATGCGCAGTATTTT

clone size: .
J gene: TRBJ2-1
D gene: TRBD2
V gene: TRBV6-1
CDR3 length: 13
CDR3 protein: CARSEGNSGEQFF
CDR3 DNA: TGTGCCCGGAGTGAAGGGAACAGCGGGGAGCAGTTTTTC

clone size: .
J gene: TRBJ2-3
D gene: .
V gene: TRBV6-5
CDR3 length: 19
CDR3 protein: CASSYLPPDHKFFTDTQYF
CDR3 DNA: TGTGCCAGCAGTTACTTACCCCCGGATCACAAGTTTTTCACAGATACGCAGTATTTT

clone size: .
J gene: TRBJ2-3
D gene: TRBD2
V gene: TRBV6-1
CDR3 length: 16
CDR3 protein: CASSETYGGGTDTQYF
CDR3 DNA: TGTGCCAGCAGTGAAACCTACGGGGGGGGCACAGATACGCAGTATTTT

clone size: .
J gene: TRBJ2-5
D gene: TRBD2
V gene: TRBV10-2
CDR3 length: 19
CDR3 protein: CASRTGAGGGGGSEETQYF
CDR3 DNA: TGCGCCAGCAGGACCGGGGCGGGCGGGGGGGGCGGGAGCGAAGAGACGCAGTACTTT

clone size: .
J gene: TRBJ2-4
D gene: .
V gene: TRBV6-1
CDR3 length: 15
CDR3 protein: CASSEMASDQETQYF
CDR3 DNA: TGTGCCAGCAGTGAAATGGCTAGCGACCAAGAGACTCAGTACTTC

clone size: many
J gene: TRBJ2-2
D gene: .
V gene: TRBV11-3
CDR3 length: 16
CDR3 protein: CASSSRDALGIGELFF
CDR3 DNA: TGTGCCAGCAGCTCCAGGGACGCCCTTGGTATCGGGGAGCTGTTTTTT

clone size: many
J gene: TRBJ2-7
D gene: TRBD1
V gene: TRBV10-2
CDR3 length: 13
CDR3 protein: CASSTGVSYEQYF
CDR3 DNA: TGCGCCAGCAGTACAGGGGTTTCCTACGAGCAGTACTTC

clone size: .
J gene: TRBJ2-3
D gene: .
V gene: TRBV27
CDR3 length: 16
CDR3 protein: CASSLKGVSDTDTQYF
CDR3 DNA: TGTGCCAGCAGTTTAAAAGGGGTTTCTGACACAGATACCCAGTATTTC

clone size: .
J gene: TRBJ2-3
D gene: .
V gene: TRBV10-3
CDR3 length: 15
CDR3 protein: CALRLQSGIPETQFF
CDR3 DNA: TGTGCCCTCAGACTCCAGTCTGGAATTCCCGAGACGCAGTTTTTT

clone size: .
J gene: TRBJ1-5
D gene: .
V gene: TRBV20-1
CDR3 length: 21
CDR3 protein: CSARDWGAQGRGQTGNQPQHF
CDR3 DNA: TGCAGTGCTAGAGATTGGGGGGCCCAAGGCCGGGGGCAGACAGGCAATCAGCCCCAGCATTTT

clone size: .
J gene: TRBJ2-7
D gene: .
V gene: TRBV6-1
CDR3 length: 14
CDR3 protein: CASSRGTVNGEQYF
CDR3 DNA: TGTGCCAGCAGTCGCGGGACAGTTAATGGTGAGCAGTACTTC

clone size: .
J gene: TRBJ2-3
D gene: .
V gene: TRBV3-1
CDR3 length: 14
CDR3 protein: CASSQDPATDTQYF
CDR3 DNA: TGTGCCAGCAGCCAAGATCCCGCCACAGATACGCAGTATTTT

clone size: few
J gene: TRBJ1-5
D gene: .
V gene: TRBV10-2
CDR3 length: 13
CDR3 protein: CASSEQGNQPQHF
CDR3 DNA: TGCGCCAGCAGTGAGCAGGGAAATCAGCCCCAGCATTTT

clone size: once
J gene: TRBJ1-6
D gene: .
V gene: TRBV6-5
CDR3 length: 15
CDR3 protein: CASSYWISGRSPLHF
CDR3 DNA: TGTGCCAGCAGTTATTGGATCTCTGGCCGTTCACCCCTCCACTTT

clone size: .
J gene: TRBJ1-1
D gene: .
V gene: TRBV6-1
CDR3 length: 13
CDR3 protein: CASRLDRNTEAFF
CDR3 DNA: TGTGCCAGCAGACTGGACAGGAACACTGAAGCTTTCTTT

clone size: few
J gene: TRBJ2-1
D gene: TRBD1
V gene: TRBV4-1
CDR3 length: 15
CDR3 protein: CASSPGQGVLDEQFF
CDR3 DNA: TGCGCCAGCAGCCCTGGACAGGGGGTCCTCGATGAGCAGTTCTTC

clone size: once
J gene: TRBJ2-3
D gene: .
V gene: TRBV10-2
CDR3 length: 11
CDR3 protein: CGGRDFDTQYF
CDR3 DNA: TGCGGGGGCCGTGATTTCGATACCCAGTATTTC

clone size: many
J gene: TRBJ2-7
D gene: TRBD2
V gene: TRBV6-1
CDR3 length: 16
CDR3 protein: CASKKLTSGVTYEQYF
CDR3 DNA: TGTGCCAGCAAAAAACTGACTAGCGGGGTTACCTACGAGCAGTACTTC

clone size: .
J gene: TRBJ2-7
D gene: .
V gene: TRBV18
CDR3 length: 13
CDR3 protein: CASSPAALYEQYF
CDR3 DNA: TGTGCCAGCTCACCCGCCGCGCTCTACGAGCAGTACTTC

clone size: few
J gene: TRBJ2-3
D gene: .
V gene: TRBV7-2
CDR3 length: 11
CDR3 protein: CASSFSDTQYF
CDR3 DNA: TGTGCCAGCAGCTTTTCAGATACGCAGTATTTT

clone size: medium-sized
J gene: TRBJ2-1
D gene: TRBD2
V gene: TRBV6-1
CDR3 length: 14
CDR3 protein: CASSKLAEYNEQFF
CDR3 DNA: TGTGCCAGCAGTAAACTAGCGGAGTACAATGAGCAGTTCTTC

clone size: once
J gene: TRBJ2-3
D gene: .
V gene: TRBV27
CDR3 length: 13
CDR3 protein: CVRGGIGKDTQYF
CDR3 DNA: TGTGTCAGGGGGGGGATCGGCAAAGATACGCAGTATTTT

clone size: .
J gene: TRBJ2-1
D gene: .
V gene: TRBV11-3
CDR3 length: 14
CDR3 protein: CASSLGGLYNEQFF
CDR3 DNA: TGTGCCAGCAGCTTAGGGGGTTTATACAATGAGCAGTTCTTC

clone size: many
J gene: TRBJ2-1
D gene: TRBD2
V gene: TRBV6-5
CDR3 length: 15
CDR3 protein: CASRFSGTSGNEQFF
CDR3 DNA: TGTGCCAGCAGATTCTCCGGGACTAGCGGCAATGAGCAGTTCTTC

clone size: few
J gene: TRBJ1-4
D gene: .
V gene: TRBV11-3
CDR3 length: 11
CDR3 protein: CASSLNEKLFF
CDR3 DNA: TGTGCCAGCAGCTTAAATGAAAAACTGTTTTTT

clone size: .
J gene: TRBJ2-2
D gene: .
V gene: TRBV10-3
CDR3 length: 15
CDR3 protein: CARGLQAGIPDTLFF
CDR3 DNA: TGTGCCCGGGGCCTCCAGGCCGGAATTCCCGATACGCTGTTTTTT

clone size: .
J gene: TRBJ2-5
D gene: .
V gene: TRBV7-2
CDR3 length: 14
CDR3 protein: CAGRRGGGGETQYF
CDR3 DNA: TGTGCCGGCAGAAGGGGGGGGGGGGGGGAGACCCAGTACTTC

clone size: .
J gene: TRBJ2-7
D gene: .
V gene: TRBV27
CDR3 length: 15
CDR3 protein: CASSLLGRAENTQYF
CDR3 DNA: TGTGCCAGCAGTTTATTGGGCAGAGCCGAAAATACGCAGTACTTC

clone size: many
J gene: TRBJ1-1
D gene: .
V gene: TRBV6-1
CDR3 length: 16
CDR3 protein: CASKKGRFPSGTEAFF
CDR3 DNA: TGTGCCAGCAAAAAGGGACGGTTCCCCTCCGGAACTGAAGCTTTCTTT

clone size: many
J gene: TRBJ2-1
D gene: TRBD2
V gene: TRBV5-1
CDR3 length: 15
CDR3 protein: CASRGLAGLSNEQFF
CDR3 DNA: TGCGCCAGCAGAGGACTAGCGGGACTCTCCAATGAGCAGTTCTTC

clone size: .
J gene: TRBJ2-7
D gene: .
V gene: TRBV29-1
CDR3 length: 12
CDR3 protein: CSGIAGSYEQYF
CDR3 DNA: TGCAGCGGAATCGCAGGCTCCTACGAGCAGTACTTC

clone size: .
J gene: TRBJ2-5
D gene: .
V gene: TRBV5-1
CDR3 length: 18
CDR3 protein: CASSPLPGLQSSYNEQYF
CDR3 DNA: TGCGCCAGCAGCCCGTTACCAGGACTACAGAGCTCCTACAATGAGCAGTACTTT

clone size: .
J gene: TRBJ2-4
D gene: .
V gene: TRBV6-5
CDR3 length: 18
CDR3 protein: CASSCPSRGLRAKNTQYF
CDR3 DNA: TGTGCCAGCAGTTGCCCCTCGCGGGGGCTGAGGGCCAAAAATACGCAGTACTTC

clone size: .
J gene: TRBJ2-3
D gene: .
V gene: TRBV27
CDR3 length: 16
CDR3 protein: CASSVSGVCSTDTQYF
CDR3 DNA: TGTGCCAGCAGTGTATCGGGGGTGTGTAGCACAGACACTCAGTATTTT

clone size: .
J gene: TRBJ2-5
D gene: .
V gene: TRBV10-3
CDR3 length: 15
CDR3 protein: CGGGLAGRDQETQYF
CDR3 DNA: TGTGGTGGGGGGCTTGCGGGCCGAGACCAAGAGACGCAGTACTTC

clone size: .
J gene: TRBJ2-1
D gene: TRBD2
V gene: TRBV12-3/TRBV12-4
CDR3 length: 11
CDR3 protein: CASSLRTSLVF
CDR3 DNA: TGTGCCAGCAGTCTCCGGACTAGCCTGGTCTTC

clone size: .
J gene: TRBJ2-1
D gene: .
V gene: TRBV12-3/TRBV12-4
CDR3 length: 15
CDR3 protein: CASGLRGRVNNEQFF
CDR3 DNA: TGTGCCAGCGGCCTCCGGGGTAGGGTTAACAATGAGCAGTTCTTC

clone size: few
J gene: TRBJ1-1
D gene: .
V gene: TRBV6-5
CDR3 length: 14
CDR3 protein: CASSYSAGATEAFF
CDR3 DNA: TGTGCCAGCAGTTACTCAGCCGGGGCCACTGAAGCTTTCTTT

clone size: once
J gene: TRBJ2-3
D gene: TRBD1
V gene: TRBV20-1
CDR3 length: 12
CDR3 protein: CSAGQGLDTQYF
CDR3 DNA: TGCAGCGCAGGACAGGGTTTGGATACGCAGTATTTT

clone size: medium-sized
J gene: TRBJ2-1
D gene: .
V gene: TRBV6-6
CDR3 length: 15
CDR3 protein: CASSSGTTIWDEQFF
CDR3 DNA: TGTGCCAGCAGTTCCGGGACAACGATCTGGGATGAGCAGTTCTTC

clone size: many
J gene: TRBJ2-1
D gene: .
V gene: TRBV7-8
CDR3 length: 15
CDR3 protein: CASSLRRRLYNEQFF
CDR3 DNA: TGTGCCAGCAGCTTACGGCGCCGGCTCTACAATGAGCAGTTCTTC

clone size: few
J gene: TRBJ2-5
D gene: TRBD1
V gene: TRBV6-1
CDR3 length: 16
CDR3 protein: CASREGQSSIQETQYF
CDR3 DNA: TGTGCCAGCAGAGAGGGACAGTCGTCGATACAAGAGACCCAGTACTTC

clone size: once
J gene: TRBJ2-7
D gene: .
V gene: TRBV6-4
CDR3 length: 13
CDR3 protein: CARKVVAADTQYF
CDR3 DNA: TGTGCCCGCAAGGTTGTGGCGGCAGATACGCAGTACTTC

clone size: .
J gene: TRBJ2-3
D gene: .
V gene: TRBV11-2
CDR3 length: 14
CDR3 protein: CAGSGGGLQDTQYF
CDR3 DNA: TGTGCGGGCAGCGGTGGCGGGCTTCAAGATACCCAGTATTTT

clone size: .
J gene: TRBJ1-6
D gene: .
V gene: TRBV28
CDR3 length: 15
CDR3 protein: CASSSYHIKGSPFHF
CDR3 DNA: TGTGCCAGCAGTTCCTATCATATTAAAGGGTCACCCTTCCACTTT

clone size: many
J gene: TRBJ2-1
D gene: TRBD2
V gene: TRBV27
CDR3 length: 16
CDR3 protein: CASSTHSGREGNEQFF
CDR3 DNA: TGTGCCAGTAGTACCCATAGCGGGAGGGAAGGCAATGAGCAGTTCTTC

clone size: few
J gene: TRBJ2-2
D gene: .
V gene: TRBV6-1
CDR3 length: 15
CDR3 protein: CASGLQAGSTGELFF
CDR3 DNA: TGTGCCAGCGGCCTCCAGGCCGGGAGCACCGGGGAGCTGTTTTTT

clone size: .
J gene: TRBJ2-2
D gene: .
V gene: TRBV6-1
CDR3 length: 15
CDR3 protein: CASGLQSGSTGALFF
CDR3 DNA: TGTGCCAGCGGCCTCCAGTCCGGGAGCACCGGGGCGCTGTTTTTT